This TCR beta chain was sequenced for a study of blood T cell repertoires in COVID-19. Turning to the study itself: COVID-19 samples from acute and convalescent phases originated in the United States, Italy and Spain. T cells, B-cell-depleted T cells, or PBMCs supplied cDNA or gDNA.

Authors' processing steps: Reference gene primer amplification in the assay estimated nucleated cell counts. TCRdb's table, derived via immunoSEQ multiplex PCR, lists solely in-frame clones and lacks some. That table is the source of V, J and clone size, and D and trimming were worked out from the DNA. The sample has 210,000 or so clones; roughly 88% are singletons. Germline values: CDR1 SGHNT, CDR2 YYREEE (reference sequence). Trimming stripped 1 base from V and 6 bases from J, with 8 bases between. The CDR3 sequence is 12 residues long. The J gene is TRBJ2-7, the V gene TRBV5-4; no reliable D call. The sequenced material came from PBMCs or T cells enriched from blood (not recorded which). The receptor was isolated from a woman in her 30s who had been exposed to COVID-19. CDR3: CASSLLVGEQYF. In DNA form, the CDR3 reads TGTGCCAGCAGCTTGTTGGTCGGCGAGCAGTACTTC.